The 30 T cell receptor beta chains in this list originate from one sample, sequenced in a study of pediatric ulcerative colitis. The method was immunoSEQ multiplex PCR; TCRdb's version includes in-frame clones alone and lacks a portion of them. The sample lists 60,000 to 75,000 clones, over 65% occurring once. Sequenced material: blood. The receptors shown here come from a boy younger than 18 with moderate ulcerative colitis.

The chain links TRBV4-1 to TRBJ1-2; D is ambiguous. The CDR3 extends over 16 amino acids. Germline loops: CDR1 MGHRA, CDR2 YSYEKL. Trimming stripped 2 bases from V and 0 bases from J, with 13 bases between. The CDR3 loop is CASSQPARGANYGYTF. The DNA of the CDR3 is TGCGCCAGCAGCCAACCCGCCCGGGGAGCTAACTATGGCTACACCTTC.

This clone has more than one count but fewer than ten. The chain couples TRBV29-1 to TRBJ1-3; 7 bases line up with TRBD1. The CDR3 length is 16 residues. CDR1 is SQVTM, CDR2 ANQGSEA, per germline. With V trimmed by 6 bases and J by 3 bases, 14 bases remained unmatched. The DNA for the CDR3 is TGCAGCGTCTCCACAGGGGACCTGAATCGTGGAAACACCATATATTTT. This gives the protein CSVSTGDLNRGNTIYF.

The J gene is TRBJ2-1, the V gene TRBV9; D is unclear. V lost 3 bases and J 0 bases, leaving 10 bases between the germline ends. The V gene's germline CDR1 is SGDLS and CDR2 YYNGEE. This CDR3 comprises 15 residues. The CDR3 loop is CASSENPSSYNEQFF. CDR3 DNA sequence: TGTGCCAGCAGCGAGAACCCTAGCTCCTACAATGAGCAGTTCTTC.

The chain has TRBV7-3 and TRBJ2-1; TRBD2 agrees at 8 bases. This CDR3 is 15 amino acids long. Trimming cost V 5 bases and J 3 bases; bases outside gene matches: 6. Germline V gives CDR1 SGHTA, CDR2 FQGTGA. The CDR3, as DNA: TGTGCCAGCAGCCAGGGGCTAGCGGGCTACAATGAGCAGTTCTTC. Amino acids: CASSQGLAGYNEQFF. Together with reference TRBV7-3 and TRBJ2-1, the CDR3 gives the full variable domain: GAGVSQTPSNKVTEKGKYVELRCDPISGHTALYWYRQSLGQGPEFLIYFQGTGAADDSGLPNDRFFAVRPEGSVSTLKIQRTERGDSAVYLCASSQGLAGYNEQFFGPGTRLTVL.

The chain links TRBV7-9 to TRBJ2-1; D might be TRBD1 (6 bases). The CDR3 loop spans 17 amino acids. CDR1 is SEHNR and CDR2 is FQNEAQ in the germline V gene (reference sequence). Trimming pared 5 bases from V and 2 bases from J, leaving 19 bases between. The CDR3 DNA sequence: TGTGCCAGCAGCCAACCTCTACAGGGTCGGGCCTACAATGAGCAGTTCTTC. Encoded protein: CASSQPLQGRAYNEQFF.

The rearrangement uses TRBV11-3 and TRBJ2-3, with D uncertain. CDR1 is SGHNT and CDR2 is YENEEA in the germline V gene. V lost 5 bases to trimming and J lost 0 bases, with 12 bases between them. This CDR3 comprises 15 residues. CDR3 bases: TGTGCCAGCAGCCATCGGACCCTCAGCACAGATACGCAGTATTTT. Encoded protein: CASSHRTLSTDTQYF.

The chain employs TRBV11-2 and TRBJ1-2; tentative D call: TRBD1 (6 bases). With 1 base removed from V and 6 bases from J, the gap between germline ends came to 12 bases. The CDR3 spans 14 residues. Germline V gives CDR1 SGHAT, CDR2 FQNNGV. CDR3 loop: CASSLGGGNDGYTF. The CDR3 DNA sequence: TGTGCCAGCAGCTTAGGAGGGGGGAACGATGGCTACACCTTC.

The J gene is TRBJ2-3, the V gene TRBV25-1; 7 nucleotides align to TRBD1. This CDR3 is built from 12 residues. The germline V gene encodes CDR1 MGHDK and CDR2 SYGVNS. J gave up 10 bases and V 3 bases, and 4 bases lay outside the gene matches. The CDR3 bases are TGTGCCAGCAGTGACGACAGGGTAGCGCAGTATTTT. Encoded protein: CASSDDRVAQYF. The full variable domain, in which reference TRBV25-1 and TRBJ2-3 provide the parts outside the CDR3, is EADIYQTPRYLVIGTGKKITLECSQTMGHDKMYWYQQDPGMELHLIHYSYGVNSTEKGDLSSESTVSRIRTEHFPLTLESARPSHTSQYLCASSDDRVAQYFGPGTRLTVL.

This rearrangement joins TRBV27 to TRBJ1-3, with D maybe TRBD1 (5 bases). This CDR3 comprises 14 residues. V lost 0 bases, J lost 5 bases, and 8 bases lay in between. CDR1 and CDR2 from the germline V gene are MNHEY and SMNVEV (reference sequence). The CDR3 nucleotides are TGTGCCAGCAGTTTATCTCGGGGGAGAAACACCATATATTTT. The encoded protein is CASSLSRGRNTIYF.

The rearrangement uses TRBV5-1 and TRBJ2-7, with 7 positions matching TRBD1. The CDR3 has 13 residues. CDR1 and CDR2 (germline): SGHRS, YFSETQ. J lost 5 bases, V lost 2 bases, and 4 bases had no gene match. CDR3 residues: CASSFTGVNEQYF. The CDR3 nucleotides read TGCGCCAGCAGCTTCACAGGGGTGAACGAGCAGTACTTC.

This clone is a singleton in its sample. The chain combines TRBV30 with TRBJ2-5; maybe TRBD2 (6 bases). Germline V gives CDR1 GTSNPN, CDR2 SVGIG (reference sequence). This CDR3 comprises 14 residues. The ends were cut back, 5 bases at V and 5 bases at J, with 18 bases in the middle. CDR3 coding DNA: TGTGCCTGGGTACGGCGGGGCCCGGGGGAGACCCAGTACTTC. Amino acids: CAWVRRGPGETQYF.

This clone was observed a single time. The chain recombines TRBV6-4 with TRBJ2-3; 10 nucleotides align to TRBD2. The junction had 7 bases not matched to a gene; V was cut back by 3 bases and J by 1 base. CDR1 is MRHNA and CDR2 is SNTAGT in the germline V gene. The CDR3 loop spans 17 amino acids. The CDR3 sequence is CASSEESLAGGTDTQYF. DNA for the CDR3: TGTGCCAGCAGTGAGGAATCCCTAGCGGGGGGCACAGATACGCAGTATTTT.

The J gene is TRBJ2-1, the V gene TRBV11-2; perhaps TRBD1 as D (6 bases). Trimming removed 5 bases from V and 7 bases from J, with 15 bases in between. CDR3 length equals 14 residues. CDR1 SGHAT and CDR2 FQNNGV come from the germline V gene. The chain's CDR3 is CASSAGVRGNEQFF. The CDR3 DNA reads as TGTGCCAGCAGCGCAGGGGTGAGGGGGAATGAGCAGTTCTTC.

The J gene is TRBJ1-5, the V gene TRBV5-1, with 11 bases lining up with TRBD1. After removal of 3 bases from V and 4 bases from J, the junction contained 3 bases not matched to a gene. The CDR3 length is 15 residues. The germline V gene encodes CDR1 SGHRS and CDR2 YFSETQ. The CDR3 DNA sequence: TGCGCCAGCAGCTCGGGACAGGGGGATAATCAGCCCCAGCATTTT. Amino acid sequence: CASSSGQGDNQPQHF.

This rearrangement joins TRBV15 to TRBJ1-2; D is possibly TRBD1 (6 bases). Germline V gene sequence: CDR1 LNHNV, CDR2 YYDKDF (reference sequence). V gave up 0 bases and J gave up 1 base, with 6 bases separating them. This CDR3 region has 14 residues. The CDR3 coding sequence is TGTGCCACCAGCAGAGACAGGGGTAACTATGGCTACACCTTC. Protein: CATSRDRGNYGYTF.

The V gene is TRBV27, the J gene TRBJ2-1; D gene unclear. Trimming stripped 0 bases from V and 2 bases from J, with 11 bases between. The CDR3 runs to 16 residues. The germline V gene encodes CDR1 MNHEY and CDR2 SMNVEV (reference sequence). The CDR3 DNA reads TGTGCCAGCAGTTTATCGATCGCGGAACCCTACAATGAGCAGTTCTTC. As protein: CASSLSIAEPYNEQFF.

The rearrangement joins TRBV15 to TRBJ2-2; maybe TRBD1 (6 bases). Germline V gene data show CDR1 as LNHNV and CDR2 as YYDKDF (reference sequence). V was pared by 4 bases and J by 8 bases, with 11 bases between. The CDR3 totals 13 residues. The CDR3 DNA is TGTGCCACCAGCATCCTACAGGGTGGGGAGCTGTTTTTT. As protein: CATSILQGGELFF.

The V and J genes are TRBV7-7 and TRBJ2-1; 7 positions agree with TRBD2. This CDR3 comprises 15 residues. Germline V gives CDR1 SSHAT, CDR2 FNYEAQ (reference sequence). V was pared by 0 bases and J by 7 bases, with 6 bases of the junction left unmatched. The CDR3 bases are TGTGCCAGCAGCTTAGCGGGAGGGATGGGTAATGAGCAGTTCTTC. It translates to CASSLAGGMGNEQFF.

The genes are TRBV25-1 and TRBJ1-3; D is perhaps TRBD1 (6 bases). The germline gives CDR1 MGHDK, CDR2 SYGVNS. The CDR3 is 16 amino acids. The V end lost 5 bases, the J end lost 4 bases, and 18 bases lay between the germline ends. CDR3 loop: CASSSGTPLLGNTIYF. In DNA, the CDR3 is TGTGCCAGCAGTTCCGGGACACCGTTGCTCGGAAACACCATATATTTT.

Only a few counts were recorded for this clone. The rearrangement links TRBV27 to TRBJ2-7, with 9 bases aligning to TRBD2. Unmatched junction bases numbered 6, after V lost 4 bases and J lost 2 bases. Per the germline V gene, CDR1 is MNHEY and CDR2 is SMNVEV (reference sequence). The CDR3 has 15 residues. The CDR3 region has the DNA TGTGCCAGCAGTTACAGACTAGCGGAGACCTACGAGCAGTACTTC. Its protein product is CASSYRLAETYEQYF.

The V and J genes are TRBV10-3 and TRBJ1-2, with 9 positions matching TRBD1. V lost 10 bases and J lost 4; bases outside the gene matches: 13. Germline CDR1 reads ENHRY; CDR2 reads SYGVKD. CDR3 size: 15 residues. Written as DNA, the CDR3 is TGTGCCACAAGCATGGGGACAGGGTCCGTCTATGGCTACACCTTC. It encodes CATSMGTGSVYGYTF.

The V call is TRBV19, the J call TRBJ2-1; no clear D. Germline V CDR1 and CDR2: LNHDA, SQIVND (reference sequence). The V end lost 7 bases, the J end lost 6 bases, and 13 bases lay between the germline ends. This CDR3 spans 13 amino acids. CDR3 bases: TGTGCCAGTAAACACGGACGGATCAATGAGCAGTTCTTC. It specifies CASKHGRINEQFF.

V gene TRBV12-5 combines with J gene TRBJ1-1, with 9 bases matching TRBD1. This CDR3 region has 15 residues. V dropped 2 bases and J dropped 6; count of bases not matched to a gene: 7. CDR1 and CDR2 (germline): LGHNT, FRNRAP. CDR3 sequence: CASGLPAGQGPEAFF. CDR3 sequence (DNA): TGTGCTAGTGGTTTGCCCGCGGGACAGGGACCTGAAGCTTTCTTT.

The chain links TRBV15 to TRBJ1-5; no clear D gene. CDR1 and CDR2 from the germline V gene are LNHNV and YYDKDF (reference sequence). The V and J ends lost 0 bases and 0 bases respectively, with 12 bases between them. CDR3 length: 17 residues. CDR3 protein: CATSREQIRGSNQPQHF. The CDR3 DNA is TGTGCCACCAGCAGAGAACAGATTCGAGGTAGCAATCAGCCCCAGCATTTT.

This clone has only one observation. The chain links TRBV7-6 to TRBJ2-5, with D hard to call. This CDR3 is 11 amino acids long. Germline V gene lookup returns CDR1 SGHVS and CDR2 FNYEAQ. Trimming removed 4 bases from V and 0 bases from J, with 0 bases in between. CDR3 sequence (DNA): TGTGCCAGCAGCTACCAAGAGACCCAGTACTTC. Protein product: CASSYQETQYF.

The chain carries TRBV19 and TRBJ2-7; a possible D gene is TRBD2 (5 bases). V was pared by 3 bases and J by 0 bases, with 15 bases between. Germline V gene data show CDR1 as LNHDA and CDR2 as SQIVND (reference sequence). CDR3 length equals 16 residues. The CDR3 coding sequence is TGTGCCAGTAGTATTGGACTGAAAATTAGCTCCTACGAGCAGTACTTC. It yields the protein CASSIGLKISSYEQYF.

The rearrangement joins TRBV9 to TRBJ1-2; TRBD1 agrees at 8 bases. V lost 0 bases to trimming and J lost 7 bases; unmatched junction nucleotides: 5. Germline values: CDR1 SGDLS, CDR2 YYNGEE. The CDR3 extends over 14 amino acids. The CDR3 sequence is CASSVDQGALGYTF. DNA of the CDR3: TGTGCCAGCAGCGTAGACCAGGGGGCACTTGGCTACACCTTC.

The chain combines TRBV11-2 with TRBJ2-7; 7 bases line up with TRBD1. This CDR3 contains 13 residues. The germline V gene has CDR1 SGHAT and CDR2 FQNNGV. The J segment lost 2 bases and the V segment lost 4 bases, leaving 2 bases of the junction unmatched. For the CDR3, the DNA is TGTGCCAGCAGCTCCGGGACAGCCTACGAGCAGTACTTC. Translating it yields CASSSGTAYEQYF.

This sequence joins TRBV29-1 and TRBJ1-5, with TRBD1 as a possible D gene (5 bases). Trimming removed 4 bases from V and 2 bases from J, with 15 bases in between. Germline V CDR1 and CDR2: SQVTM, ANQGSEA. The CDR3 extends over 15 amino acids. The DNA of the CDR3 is TGCAGCGTTGGTGAGACGGGGGGTGGCAATCAGCCCCAGCATTTT. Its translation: CSVGETGGGNQPQHF.

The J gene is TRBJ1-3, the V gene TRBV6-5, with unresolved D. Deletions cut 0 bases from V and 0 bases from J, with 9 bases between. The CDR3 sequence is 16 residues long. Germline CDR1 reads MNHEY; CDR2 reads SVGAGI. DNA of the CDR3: TGTGCCAGCAGTTACTCGGGCCAGTTCTCTGGAAACACCATATATTTT. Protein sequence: CASSYSGQFSGNTIYF.